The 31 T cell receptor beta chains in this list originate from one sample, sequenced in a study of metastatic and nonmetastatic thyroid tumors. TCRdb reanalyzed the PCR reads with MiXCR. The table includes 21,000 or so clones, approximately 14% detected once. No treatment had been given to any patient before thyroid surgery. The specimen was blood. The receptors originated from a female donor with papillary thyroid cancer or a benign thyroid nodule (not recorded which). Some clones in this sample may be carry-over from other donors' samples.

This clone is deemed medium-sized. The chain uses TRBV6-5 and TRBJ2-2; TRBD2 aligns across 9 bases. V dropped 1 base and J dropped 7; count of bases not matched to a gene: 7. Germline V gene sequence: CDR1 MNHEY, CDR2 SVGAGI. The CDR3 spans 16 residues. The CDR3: CASSYYTSGSSGELFF. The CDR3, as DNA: TGTGCCAGCAGTTACTACACTAGCGGGTCTAGCGGGGAGCTGTTTTTT.

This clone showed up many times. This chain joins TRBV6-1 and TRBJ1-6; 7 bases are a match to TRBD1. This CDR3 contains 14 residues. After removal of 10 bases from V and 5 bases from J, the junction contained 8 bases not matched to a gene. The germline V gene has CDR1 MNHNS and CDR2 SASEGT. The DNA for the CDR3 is TGTGCCACGTCCAGGGGGGCGAATAATTCACCCCTCCACTTT. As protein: CATSRGANNSPLHF.

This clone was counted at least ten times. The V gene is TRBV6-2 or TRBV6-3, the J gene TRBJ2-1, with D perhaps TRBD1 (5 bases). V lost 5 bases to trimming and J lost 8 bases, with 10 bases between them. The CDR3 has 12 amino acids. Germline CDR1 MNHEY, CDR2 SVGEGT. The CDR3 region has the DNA TGTGCCAGCAGTAAGGGGTGGGATGAGCAGTTCTTC. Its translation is CASSKGWDEQFF.

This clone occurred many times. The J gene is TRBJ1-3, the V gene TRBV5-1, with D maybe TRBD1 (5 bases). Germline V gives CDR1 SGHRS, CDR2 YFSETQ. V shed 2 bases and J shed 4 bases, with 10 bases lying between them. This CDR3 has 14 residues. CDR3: CASSFGTDGNTIYF. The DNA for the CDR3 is TGCGCCAGCAGCTTTGGGACGGACGGAAACACCATATATTTT.

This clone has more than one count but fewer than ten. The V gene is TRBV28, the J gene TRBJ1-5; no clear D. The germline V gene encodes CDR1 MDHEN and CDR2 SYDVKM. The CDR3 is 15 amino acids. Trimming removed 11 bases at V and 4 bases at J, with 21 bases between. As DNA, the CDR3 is TGTGCCGGCACCCGAGTTTCCCTCGGAAATCAGCCCCAGCATTTT. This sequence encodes CAGTRVSLGNQPQHF.

The CDR3 nucleotides are TGTGCCAGCAGCTTGGGGACATCTTTCTTT. Its translation: CASSLGTSFF. This chain links TRBV5-4 with TRBJ1-1; D is possibly TRBD1 (5 bases). Germline loops: CDR1 SGHNT, CDR2 YYREEE (reference sequence). V was pared by 0 bases and J by 12 bases, with 6 bases between. The CDR3 extends over 10 amino acids.

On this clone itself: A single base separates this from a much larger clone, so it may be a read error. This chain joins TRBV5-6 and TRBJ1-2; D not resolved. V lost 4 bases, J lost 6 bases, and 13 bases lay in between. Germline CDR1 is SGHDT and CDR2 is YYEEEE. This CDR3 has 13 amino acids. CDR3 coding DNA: TGTGCCAGCAGCCCTCGTCCCAATAATGGCTACACCTTC. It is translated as CASSPRPNNGYTF.

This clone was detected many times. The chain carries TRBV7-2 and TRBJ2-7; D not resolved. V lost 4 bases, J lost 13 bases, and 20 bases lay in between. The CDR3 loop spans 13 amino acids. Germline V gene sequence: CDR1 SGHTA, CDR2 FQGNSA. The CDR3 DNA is TGTGCCAGCAGCTCTCGAAGGGCCTCGGAGAGATACTTC. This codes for CASSSRRASERYF. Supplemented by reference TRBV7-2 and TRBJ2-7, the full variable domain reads GAGVSQSPSNKVTEKGKDVELRCDPISGHTALYWYRQSLGQGLEFLIYFQGNSAPDKSGLPSDRFSAERTGGSVSTLTIQRTQQEDSAVYLCASSSRRASERYFGPGTRLTVT.

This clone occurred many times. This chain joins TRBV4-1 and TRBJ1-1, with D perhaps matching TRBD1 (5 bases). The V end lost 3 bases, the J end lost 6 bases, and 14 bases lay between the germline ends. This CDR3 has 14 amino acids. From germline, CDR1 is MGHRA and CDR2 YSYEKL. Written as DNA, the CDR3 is TGCGCCAGCAGCCAGGGGACCGCCTTCGCTGAAGCTTTCTTT. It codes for CASSQGTAFAEAFF.

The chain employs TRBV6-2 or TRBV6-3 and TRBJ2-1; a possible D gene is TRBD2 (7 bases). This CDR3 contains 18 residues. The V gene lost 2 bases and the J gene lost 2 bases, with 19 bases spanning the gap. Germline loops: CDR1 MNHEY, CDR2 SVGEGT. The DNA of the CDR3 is TGTGCCAGCAGTTACCCCCCTTTGGGGGGGGGGCCCTACAATGAGCAGTTCTTC. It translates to CASSYPPLGGGPYNEQFF.

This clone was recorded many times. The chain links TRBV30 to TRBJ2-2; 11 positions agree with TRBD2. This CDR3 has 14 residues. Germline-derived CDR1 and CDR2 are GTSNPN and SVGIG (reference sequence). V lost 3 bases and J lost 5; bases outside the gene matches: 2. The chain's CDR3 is CAWRLAGGTGELFF. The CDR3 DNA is TGTGCCTGGAGATTAGCGGGAGGGACCGGGGAGCTGTTTTTT.

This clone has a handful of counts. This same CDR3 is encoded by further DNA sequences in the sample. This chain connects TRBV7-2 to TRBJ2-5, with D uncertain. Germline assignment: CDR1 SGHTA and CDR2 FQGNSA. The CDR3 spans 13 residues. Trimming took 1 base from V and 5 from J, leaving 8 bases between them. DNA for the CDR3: TGTGCCAGCAGCTTAGTTGCCCGGGAGACCCAGTACTTC. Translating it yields CASSLVARETQYF. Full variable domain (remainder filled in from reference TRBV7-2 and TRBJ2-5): GAGVSQSPSNKVTEKGKDVELRCDPISGHTALYWYRQSLGQGLEFLIYFQGNSAPDKSGLPSDRFSAERTGGSVSTLTIQRTQQEDSAVYLCASSLVARETQYFGPGTRLLVL.

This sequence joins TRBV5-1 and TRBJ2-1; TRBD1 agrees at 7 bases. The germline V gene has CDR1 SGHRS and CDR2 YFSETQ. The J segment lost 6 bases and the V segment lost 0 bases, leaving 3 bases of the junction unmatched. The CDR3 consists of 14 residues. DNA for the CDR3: TGCGCCAGCAGCTTGGGGGGACAGATCAATGAGCAGTTCTTC. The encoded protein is CASSLGGQINEQFF.

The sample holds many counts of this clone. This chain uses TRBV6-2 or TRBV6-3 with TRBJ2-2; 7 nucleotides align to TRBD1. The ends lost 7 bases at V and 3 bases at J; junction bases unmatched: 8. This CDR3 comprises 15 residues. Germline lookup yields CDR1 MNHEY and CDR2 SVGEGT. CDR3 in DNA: TGTGCCAGCAATCGAAGGGGGCTCTACACCGGGGAGCTGTTTTTT. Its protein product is CASNRRGLYTGELFF.

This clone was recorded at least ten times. The CDR3 DNA sequence: TGTGCCAGTAATTTGGCGAAAGGATTTGGCTACACCTTC. Translation gives CASNLAKGFGYTF. V is TRBV19 and J is TRBJ1-2; D is unclear. In germline, CDR1 is LNHDA, CDR2 SQIVND (reference sequence). CDR3 length: 13 residues. V was clipped by 7 bases and J by 7 bases, with 16 bases between them.

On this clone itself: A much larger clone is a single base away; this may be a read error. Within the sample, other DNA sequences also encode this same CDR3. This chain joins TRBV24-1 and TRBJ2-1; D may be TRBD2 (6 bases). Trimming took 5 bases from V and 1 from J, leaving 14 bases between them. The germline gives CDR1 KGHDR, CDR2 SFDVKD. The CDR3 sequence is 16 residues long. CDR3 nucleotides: TGTGCCACCAGTGGATCTATCGGGAGTTCCTACAATGAGCAGTTCTTC. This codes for CATSGSIGSSYNEQFF.

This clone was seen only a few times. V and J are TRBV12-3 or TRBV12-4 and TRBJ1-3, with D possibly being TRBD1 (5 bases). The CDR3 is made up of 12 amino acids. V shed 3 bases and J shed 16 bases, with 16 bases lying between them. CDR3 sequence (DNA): TGTGCCAGCAGTTTCCCCGGGGCAGAGAGTTATTTT. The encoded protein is CASSFPGAESYF.

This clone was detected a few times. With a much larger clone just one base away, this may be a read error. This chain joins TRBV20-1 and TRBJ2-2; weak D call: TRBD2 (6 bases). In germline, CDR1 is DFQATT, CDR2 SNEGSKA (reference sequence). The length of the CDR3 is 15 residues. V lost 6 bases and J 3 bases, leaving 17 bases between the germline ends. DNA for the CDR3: TGCAGTGCCCAGAGGCCGGGACTTCACACCGGGGAGCTGTTTTTT. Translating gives CSAQRPGLHTGELFF.

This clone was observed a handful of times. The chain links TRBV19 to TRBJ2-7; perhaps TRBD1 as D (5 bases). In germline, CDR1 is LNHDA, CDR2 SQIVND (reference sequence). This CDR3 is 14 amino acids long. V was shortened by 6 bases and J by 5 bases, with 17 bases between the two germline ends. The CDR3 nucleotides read TGTGCCAGTAGCGCAAGACAGTCCTTCCACGAGCAGTACTTC. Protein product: CASSARQSFHEQYF.

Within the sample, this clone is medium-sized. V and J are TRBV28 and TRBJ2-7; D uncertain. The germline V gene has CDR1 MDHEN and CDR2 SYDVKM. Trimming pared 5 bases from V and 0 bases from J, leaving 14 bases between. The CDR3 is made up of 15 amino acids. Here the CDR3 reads CASSTLYTGSYEQYF. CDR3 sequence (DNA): TGTGCCAGCAGTACCCTCTATACGGGCTCCTACGAGCAGTACTTC. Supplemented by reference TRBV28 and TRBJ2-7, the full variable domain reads DVKVTQSSRYLVKRTGEKVFLECVQDMDHENMFWYRQDPGLGLRLIYFSYDVKMKEKGDIPEGYSVSREKKERFSLILESASTNQTSMYLCASSTLYTGSYEQYFGPGTRLTVT.

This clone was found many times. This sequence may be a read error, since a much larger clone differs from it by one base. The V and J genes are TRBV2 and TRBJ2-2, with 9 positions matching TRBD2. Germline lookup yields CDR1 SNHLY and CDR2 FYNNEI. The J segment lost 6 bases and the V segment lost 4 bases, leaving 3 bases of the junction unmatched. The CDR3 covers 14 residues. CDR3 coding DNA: TGTGCCAGCAGTGGCGGGAGGGGACCCGGGGAGCTGTTTTTT. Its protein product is CASSGGRGPGELFF.

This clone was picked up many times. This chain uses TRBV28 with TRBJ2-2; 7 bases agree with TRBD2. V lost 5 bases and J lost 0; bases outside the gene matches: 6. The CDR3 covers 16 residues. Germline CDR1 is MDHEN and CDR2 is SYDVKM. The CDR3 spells CASSLSGNSNTGELFF. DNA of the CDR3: TGTGCCAGCAGTCTAAGCGGGAACTCGAACACCGGGGAGCTGTTTTTT.

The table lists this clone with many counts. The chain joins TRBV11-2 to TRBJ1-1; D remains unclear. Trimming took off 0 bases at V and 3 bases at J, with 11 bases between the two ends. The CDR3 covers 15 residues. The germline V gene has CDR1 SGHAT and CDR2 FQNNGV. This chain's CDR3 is CASSLDLSPYTEAFF. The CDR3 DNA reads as TGTGCCAGCAGCTTAGATCTATCCCCTTACACTGAAGCTTTCTTT.

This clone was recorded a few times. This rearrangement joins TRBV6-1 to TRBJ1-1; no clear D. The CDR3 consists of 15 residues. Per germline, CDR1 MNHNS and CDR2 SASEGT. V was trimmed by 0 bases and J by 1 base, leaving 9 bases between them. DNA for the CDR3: TGTGCCAGCAGTGAAGCCGGCAGACCGAACACTGAAGCTTTCTTT. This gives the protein CASSEAGRPNTEAFF.

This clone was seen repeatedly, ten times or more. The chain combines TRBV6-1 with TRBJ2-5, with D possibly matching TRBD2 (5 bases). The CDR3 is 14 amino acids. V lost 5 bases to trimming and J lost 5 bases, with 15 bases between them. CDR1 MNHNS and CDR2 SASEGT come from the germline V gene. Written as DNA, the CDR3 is TGTGCCAGCAGTTCATGGCGTGGACTGGAGACCCAGTACTTC. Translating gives CASSSWRGLETQYF.

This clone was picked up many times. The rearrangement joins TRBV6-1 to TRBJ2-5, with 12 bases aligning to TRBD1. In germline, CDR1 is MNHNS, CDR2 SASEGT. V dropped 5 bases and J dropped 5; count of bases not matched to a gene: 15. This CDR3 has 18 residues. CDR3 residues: CASSPEPTGTGGFETQYF. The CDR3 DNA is TGTGCCAGCAGTCCAGAACCGACCGGGACAGGGGGCTTTGAGACCCAGTACTTC.

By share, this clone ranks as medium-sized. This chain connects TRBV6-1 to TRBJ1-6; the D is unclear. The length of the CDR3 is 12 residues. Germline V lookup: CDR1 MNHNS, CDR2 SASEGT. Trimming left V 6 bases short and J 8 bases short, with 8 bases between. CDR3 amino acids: CASRFWDSPLHF. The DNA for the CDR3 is TGTGCCAGCAGGTTTTGGGATTCACCCCTCCACTTT.

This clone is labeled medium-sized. CDR3 in DNA: TGTGCCAGCAGTCAGCCTCCGGGACTCATAAACTATAATTCACCCCTCCACTTT. Amino acids: CASSQPPGLINYNSPLHF. V is TRBV28 and J is TRBJ1-6; D is possibly TRBD1 (5 bases). This CDR3 contains 18 residues. Per the germline V gene, CDR1 is MDHEN and CDR2 is SYDVKM. Trimming cost V 5 bases and J 3 bases, with 20 bases left between them.

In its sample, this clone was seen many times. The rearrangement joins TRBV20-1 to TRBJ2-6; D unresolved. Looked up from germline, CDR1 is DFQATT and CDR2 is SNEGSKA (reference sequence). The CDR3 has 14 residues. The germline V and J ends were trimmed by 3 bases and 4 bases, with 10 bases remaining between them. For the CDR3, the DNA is TGCAGTGCTAGGTCCGGCGCCGGGGCCAACGTCCTGACTTTC. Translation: CSARSGAGANVLTF.

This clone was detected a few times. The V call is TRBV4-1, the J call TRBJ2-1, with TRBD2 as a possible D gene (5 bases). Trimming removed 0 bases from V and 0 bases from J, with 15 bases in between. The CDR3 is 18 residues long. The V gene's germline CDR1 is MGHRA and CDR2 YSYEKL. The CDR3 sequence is CASSQDGERVTSYNEQFF. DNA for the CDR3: TGCGCCAGCAGCCAAGATGGGGAGCGAGTCACCTCCTACAATGAGCAGTTCTTC.

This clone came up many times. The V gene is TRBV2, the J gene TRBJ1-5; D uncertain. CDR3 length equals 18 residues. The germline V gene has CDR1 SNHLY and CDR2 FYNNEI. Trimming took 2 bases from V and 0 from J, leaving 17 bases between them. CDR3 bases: TGTGCCAGCAGTGAAAGGAGACCGGGTCCGTATAGCAATCAGCCCCAGCATTTT. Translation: CASSERRPGPYSNQPQHF.